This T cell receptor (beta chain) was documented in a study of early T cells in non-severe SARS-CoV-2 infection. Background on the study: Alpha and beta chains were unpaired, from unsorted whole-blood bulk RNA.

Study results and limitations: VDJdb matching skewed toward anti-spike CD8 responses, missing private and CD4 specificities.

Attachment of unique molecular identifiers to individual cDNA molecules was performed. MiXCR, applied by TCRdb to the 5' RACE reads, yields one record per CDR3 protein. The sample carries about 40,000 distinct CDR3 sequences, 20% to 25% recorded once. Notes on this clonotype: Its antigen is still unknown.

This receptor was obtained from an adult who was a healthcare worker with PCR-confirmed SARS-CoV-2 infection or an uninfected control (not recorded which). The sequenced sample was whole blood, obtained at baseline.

This CDR3 is CSATLMVAGRTDTQYF. The CDR3 DNA is TGCAGTGCTACCCTGATGGTAGCGGGGCGGACAGATACGCAGTATTTT. The chain recombines TRBV20-1 with TRBJ2-3, with 8 bases lining up with TRBD2. J gave up 3 bases and V 4 bases, and 12 bases lay outside the gene matches. CDR3 size: 16 residues. In germline, CDR1 is DFQATT, CDR2 SNEGSKA (reference sequence).